The 27 T cell receptor beta chains below come from one sample, sequenced in a study of cytomegalovirus exposure and HLA in healthy donors (dated by TCRdb to about 2017). The library was obtained by the immunoSEQ multiplex PCR assay. For the multiplex PCR, a mixture combining 60 forward primers for TCR Vbeta segments and 13 reverse primers for TCR Jbeta segments was used. The immuneACCESS repertoire file appears here via TCRdb, limited to in-frame rearrangements. These files lack a portion of the clones; in checked studies, under half of the deficit traces to unresolved V genes, and the cause of the others is not known. Recorded for this sample are around 190,000 clones; about four fifths of them occurred a single time. 1.5% to 2% of the sample is in the top ten clones. Sequencing input: PBMCs. The receptors derive from a man aged 35 to 55 in good health and CMV-seropositive.

The rearrangement joins TRBV9 to TRBJ2-5, with 7 bases aligning to TRBD2. CDR3 length: 16 amino acids. Germline lookup yields CDR1 SGDLS and CDR2 YYNGEE. With 4 bases clipped from V and 5 bases from J, the junction kept 14 bases outside the gene matches. The CDR3 nucleotides read TGTGCCAGCAGCCCACACCGCGGGGGAGCGGGGGAGACCCAGTACTTC. This translates into CASSPHRGGAGETQYF.

The chain uses TRBV12-5 and TRBJ1-2, with D unclear. CDR1 LGHNT and CDR2 FRNRAP come from the germline V gene. The CDR3 consists of 11 residues. Trimming stripped 7 bases from V and 10 bases from J, with 13 bases between. The CDR3 reads CASALGRVYTF. The CDR3 DNA reads as TGTGCTAGTGCCCTGGGGAGGGTCTACACCTTC.

This clone was detected once. The chain is built from TRBV27 and TRBJ1-5; 8 positions agree with TRBD1. The V segment lost 7 bases and the J segment 1 base; nucleotides outside the gene matches: 15. CDR1 is MNHEY and CDR2 is SMNVEV in the germline V gene (reference sequence). The CDR3 totals 18 residues. The CDR3 DNA reads TGTGCCAGCAAGCCGTCGACAGGGGTTATGTTCAGCAATCAGCCCCAGCATTTT. It translates to CASKPSTGVMFSNQPQHF.

The rearrangement uses TRBV7-8 and TRBJ2-7, with D unclear. The V end lost 5 bases, the J end lost 3 bases, and 17 bases lay between the germline ends. Germline CDR1 and CDR2: SGHVS and FQNEAQ. The CDR3 extends over 15 amino acids. The DNA for the CDR3 is TGTGCCAGCAGCCTAGAATGGTACAGTAGCTACGAGCAGTACTTC. It encodes CASSLEWYSSYEQYF. The whole variable domain, filled in from reference TRBV7-8 and TRBJ2-7, reads GAGVSQSPRYKVAKRGQDVALRCDPISGHVSLFWYQQALGQGPEFLTYFQNEAQLDKSGLPSDRFFAERPEGSVSTLKIQRTQQEDSAVYLCASSLEWYSSYEQYFGPGTRLTVT.

The chain joins TRBV6-6 to TRBJ2-1, with a weak D call TRBD2 (6 bases). Germline-derived CDR1 and CDR2 are MNHNY and SVGAGI (reference sequence). Between the trimmed V and J ends, which lost 4 bases and 8 bases, there was a span of 12 bases. The CDR3 is 13 amino acids. CDR3 in amino acids: CASSSGSSDEQFF. As DNA, the CDR3 is TGTGCCAGCAGTTCCGGGAGTTCGGATGAGCAGTTCTTC.

The chain combines TRBV9 with TRBJ2-1; perhaps TRBD2 as D (6 bases). Germline CDR1 SGDLS, CDR2 YYNGEE. CDR3 length: 15 amino acids. The V end lost 2 bases, the J end lost 5 bases, and 14 bases lay between the germline ends. The CDR3 region has the DNA TGTGCCAGCAGCGTCAGCGGGCAGAGAAACAATGAGCAGTTCTTC. It yields the protein CASSVSGQRNNEQFF.

This clone was found a few times. V usage is TRBV7-9 and J usage is TRBJ2-7; 7 bases fit TRBD1. CDR1 is SEHNR and CDR2 is FQNEAQ in the germline V gene (reference sequence). This CDR3 has 15 amino acids. J was trimmed by 2 bases and V by 3 bases; bases with no gene match: 7. This CDR3 is CASSFRGQTTYEQYF. CDR3 coding DNA: TGTGCCAGCAGCTTTAGGGGGCAGACTACCTACGAGCAGTACTTC.

The CDR3 spells CASSSRGAGGSQNIQYF. The CDR3 DNA reads as TGCGCCAGCAGCTCACGAGGAGCGGGAGGGTCCCAAAACATTCAGTACTTC. The rearrangement links TRBV4-1 to TRBJ2-4; TRBD2 agrees at 10 bases. The V gene end was trimmed by 5 bases and the J gene end by 5 bases; junction bases not matched to a gene: 12. The CDR3 contains 17 residues. Germline values: CDR1 MGHRA, CDR2 YSYEKL.

This clone was counted once. This chain links TRBV15 with TRBJ2-7, with 8 nucleotides matching TRBD2. The germline V gene encodes CDR1 LNHNV and CDR2 YYDKDF (reference sequence). The CDR3 consists of 15 residues. Trimming at V came to 0 bases and at J to 6 bases, leaving 7 bases not matched to a gene. CDR3 nucleotide sequence: TGTGCCACCAGCAGAGATAGGAGACTAGCGACCGAGCAGTACTTC. Its protein product is CATSRDRRLATEQYF.

V is TRBV6-4 and J is TRBJ1-1; D call uncertain. Germline CDR1 MRHNA, CDR2 SNTAGT. V shed 6 bases and J shed 1 base, with 18 bases lying between them. The CDR3 spans 16 residues. For the CDR3, the DNA is TGTGCCAGCAGGAGCGAGGGTTCGGGGAGGAACACTGAAGCTTTCTTT. Its protein product is CASRSEGSGRNTEAFF.

The rearrangement joins TRBV6-5 to TRBJ1-5, with D possibly matching TRBD1 (5 bases). The V end was cut by 5 bases, the J end by 6 bases, with 8 bases between. The length of the CDR3 is 12 residues. Germline V gives CDR1 MNHEY, CDR2 SVGAGI. The DNA for the CDR3 is TGTGCCAGCAGTCCAGGGCCTCAGCCCCAGCATTTT. Translation: CASSPGPQPQHF.

The V gene is TRBV27, the J gene TRBJ1-1, with TRBD1 identical over 9 bases. Losses at the gene ends were 1 base for V and 7 bases for J; bases not matched to a gene: 7. Per germline, CDR1 MNHEY and CDR2 SMNVEV (reference sequence). This CDR3 has 15 residues. The CDR3 here is CASSLLGTGNFEAFF. The CDR3 coding sequence is TGTGCCAGCAGTTTATTGGGGACAGGGAATTTTGAAGCTTTCTTT.

This chain uses TRBV5-5 with TRBJ1-3; D is uncertain. V lost 0 bases and J lost 4, with 5 bases in between. Germline V lookup: CDR1 SGHKS, CDR2 YYEKEE (reference sequence). This CDR3 is built from 13 residues. This chain's CDR3 is CASSLAQGNTIYF. Written as DNA, the CDR3 is TGTGCCAGCAGCTTGGCGCAGGGAAACACCATATATTTT.

The rearrangement uses TRBV5-5 and TRBJ2-1; D might be TRBD2 (6 bases). Germline CDR1 SGHKS, CDR2 YYEKEE (reference sequence). V lost 5 bases and J 4 bases, leaving 22 bases between the germline ends. This CDR3 comprises 17 residues. The CDR3 DNA reads TGTGCCAGCAGACTTGCGTCTACCGGGAGCCTTTACAATGAGCAGTTCTTC. This translates into CASRLASTGSLYNEQFF.

This sequence joins TRBV7-9 and TRBJ1-2; 7 positions match TRBD1. The CDR3 totals 15 residues. Looked up from germline, CDR1 is SEHNR and CDR2 is FQNEAQ (reference sequence). J gave up 1 base and V 5 bases, and 7 bases lay outside the gene matches. CDR3 bases: TGTGCCAGCAGCCCCCGGGACAGCCTTAACTATGGCTACACCTTC. As protein: CASSPRDSLNYGYTF.

This chain connects TRBV9 to TRBJ1-1, with D perhaps TRBD1 (5 bases). V shed 5 bases and J shed 1 base, with 12 bases lying between them. CDR1 SGDLS and CDR2 YYNGEE come from the germline V gene. This CDR3 is 14 amino acids long. DNA of the CDR3: TGTGCCAGCAGTCTCGGGGGTAGGAACACTGAAGCTTTCTTT. Translated, it gives CASSLGGRNTEAFF.

The gene calls are TRBV6-5 and TRBJ2-3; TRBD1 might be the D (5 bases). Germline CDR1 MNHEY, CDR2 SVGAGI. The V end was cut by 5 bases, the J end by 3 bases, with 9 bases between. The CDR3 contains 13 residues. For the CDR3, the DNA is TGTGCCAGCAGTAGCCCAGGGACAGATACGCAGTATTTT. This gives the protein CASSSPGTDTQYF.

CDR3 sequence reads: CASGGLASYNEQFF. CDR3 nucleotides: TGTGCCAGCGGGGGACTAGCTAGTTACAATGAGCAGTTCTTC. This chain connects TRBV9 to TRBJ2-1; 9 bases are a match to TRBD2. The V gene end was trimmed by 7 bases and the J gene end by 4 bases; junction bases not matched to a gene: 6. This CDR3 spans 14 amino acids. CDR1 is SGDLS, CDR2 YYNGEE, per germline.

J is TRBJ2-1 and V is TRBV29-1; 8 bases map to TRBD1. CDR1 is SQVTM and CDR2 is ANQGSEA in the germline V gene. The V gene end was trimmed by 7 bases and the J gene end by 9 bases; junction bases not matched to a gene: 11. This CDR3 comprises 13 residues. CDR3 loop: CSGYRGDTGEQFF. In nucleotides, the CDR3 is TGCAGCGGGTACAGGGGGGATACAGGTGAGCAGTTCTTC.

This clone was seen more than once but under ten times. The chain is built from TRBV7-2 and TRBJ2-3; TRBD2 is a possible D gene (5 bases). The ends were cut back, 5 bases at V and 2 bases at J, with 14 bases in the middle. This CDR3 has 15 amino acids. Germline V gene sequence: CDR1 SGHTA, CDR2 FQGNSA. CDR3 nucleotide sequence: TGTGCCAGCAGCCATGGAGGAGCGTACACAGATACGCAGTATTTT. Translation gives CASSHGGAYTDTQYF.

This clone was observed a single time. The chain recombines TRBV29-1 with TRBJ2-7; 10 nucleotides match TRBD1. Germline V gene data show CDR1 as SQVTM and CDR2 as ANQGSEA. The CDR3 contains 13 residues. Trimming at V came to 6 bases and at J to 3 bases, leaving 5 bases not matched to a gene. The CDR3 nucleotides are TGCAGCGTCCCGACAGGGGGCGGCTACGAGCAGTACTTC. This sequence encodes CSVPTGGGYEQYF.

The gene calls are TRBV5-6 and TRBJ2-1, with TRBD2 identical over 16 bases. The CDR3 is made up of 17 amino acids. CDR1 and CDR2 from the germline V gene are SGHDT and YYEEEE. V shed 3 bases and J 10 bases; nucleotides not matched to a gene: 10. The CDR3 DNA sequence: TGTGCCAGCAGCTACCCCCCCGGGACTAGCGGGAGGGGGGAGCAGTTCTTC. This gives the protein CASSYPPGTSGRGEQFF.

The chain combines TRBV2 with TRBJ1-2; no clear D. The CDR3 totals 14 residues. Germline values: CDR1 SNHLY, CDR2 FYNNEI. V was shortened by 0 bases and J by 7 bases, with 12 bases between the two germline ends. The CDR3 loop reads CASSEALAPGGYTF. CDR3 DNA: TGTGCCAGCAGTGAAGCGCTGGCTCCGGGTGGCTACACCTTC.

In its sample, this clone was seen a few times. The chain uses TRBV19 and TRBJ2-1; TRBD2 aligns across 7 bases. Germline V lookup: CDR1 LNHDA, CDR2 SQIVND (reference sequence). The CDR3 is 14 residues long. Losses at the gene ends were 3 bases for V and 2 bases for J; bases not matched to a gene: 1. The CDR3, as DNA: TGTGCCAGTAGTATGACTAGCACCTACAATGAGCAGTTCTTC. Translating gives CASSMTSTYNEQFF.

This rearrangement joins TRBV9 to TRBJ2-1; D is uncertain. Trimming stripped 0 bases from V and 9 bases from J, with 16 bases between. Germline CDR1 SGDLS, CDR2 YYNGEE. The CDR3 is 15 amino acids. CDR3 residues: CASSVDAHDSGEQFF. The CDR3 region has the DNA TGTGCCAGCAGCGTAGACGCCCACGATTCCGGTGAGCAGTTCTTC.

This clone was found a few times. This rearrangement joins TRBV2 to TRBJ1-5; the D gene is possibly TRBD1 (5 bases). Germline CDR1 is SNHLY and CDR2 is FYNNEI. Trimming took 6 bases from V and 1 from J, leaving 7 bases between them. The CDR3 has 13 amino acids. Written as DNA, the CDR3 is TGTGCCAGCAGCCGACAGAGCAATCAGCCCCAGCATTTT. Protein sequence: CASSRQSNQPQHF.

V usage is TRBV11-3 and J usage is TRBJ2-4, with TRBD1 matching 9 bases. The CDR3 totals 17 residues. V shed 5 bases, J shed 6 bases, and the junction held 14 bases outside the gene matches. The germline gives CDR1 SGHNT, CDR2 YENEEA. CDR3 sequence (DNA): TGTGCCAGCAGCCTCGGATGGGGGGACAGGGAGGGAAACATTCAGTACTTC. This gives the protein CASSLGWGDREGNIQYF.